This TCR beta chain was recorded in a study of sequential checkpoint blockade in melanoma. Documented treatment: randomized to nivolumab then ipilimumab (arm A) or the reverse (arm B). TCRdb's copy holds only in-frame clones and misses some; the assay was immunoSEQ multiplex PCR. Of around 18,000 clones in the sample, around 65% were seen once. The TCR sequence derives from a human donor with melanoma. The input for sequencing was CD8+ T cells sorted from blood (inferred from file names), taken from a patient given nivolumab and ipilimumab in sequence.

In DNA, the CDR3 is TGTGCCAGCAGAGACCTGACAGGGCCCTACGAGCAGTACTTC. Amino acids: CASRDLTGPYEQYF. V is TRBV6-5 and J is TRBJ2-7, with 7 positions matching TRBD1. Germline CDR1 reads MNHEY; CDR2 reads SVGAGI. V lost 6 bases, J lost 2 bases, and 7 bases stayed unmatched. This CDR3 contains 14 residues.